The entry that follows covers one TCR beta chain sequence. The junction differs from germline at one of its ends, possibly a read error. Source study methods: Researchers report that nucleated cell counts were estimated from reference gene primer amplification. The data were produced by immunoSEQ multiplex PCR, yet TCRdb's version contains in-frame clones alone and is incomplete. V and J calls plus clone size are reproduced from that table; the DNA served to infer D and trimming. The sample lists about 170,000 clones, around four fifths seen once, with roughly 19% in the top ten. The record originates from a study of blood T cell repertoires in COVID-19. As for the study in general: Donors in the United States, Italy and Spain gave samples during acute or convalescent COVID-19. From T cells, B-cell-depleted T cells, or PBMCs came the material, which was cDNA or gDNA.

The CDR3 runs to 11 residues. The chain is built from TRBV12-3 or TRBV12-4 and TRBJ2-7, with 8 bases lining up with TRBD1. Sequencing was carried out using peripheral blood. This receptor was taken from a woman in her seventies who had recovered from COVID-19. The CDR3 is CASSLGTGFGF. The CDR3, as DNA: TGTGCCAGCAGTTTAGGGACAGGGTTTGGCTTC.